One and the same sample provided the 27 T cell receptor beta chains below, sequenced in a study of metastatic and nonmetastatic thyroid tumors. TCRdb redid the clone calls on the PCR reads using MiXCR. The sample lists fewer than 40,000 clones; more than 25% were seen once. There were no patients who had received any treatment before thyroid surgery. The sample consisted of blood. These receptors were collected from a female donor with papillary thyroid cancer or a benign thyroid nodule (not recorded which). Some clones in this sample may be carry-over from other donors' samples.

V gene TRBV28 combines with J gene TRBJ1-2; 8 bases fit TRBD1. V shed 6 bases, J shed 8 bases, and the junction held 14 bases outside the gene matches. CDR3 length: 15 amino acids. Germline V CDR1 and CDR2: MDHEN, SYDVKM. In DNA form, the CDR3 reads TGTGCCAGCAGCCAAGTAGACAGGGGATCCCTGGGCTACACCTTC. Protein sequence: CASSQVDRGSLGYTF.

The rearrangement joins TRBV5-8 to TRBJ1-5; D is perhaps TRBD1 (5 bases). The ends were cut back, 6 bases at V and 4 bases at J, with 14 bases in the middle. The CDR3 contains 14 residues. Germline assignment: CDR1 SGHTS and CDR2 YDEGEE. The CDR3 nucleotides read TGTGCCAGCAAATTGTACGGGGGAAATCAGCCCCAGCATTTT. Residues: CASKLYGGNQPQHF.

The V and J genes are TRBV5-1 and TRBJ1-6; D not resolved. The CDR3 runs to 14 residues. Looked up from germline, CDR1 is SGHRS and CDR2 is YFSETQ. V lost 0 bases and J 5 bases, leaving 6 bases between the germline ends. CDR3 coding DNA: TGCGCCAGCAGCTTGGATGGAAATAATTCACCCCTCCACTTT. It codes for CASSLDGNNSPLHF.

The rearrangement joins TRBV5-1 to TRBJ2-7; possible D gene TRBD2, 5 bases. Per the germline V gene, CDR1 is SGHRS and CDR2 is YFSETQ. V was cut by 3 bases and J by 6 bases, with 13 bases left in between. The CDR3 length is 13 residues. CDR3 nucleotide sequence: TGCGCCAGCAGCTCGGTACGAGGGTCCGAGCAGTACTTC. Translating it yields CASSSVRGSEQYF.

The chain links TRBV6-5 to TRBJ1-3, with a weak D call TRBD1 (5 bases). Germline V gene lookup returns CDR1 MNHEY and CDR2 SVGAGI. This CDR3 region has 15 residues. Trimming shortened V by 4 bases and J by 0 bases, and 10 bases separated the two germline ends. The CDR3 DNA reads TGTGCCAGCAGTTCGGGACTGAACTCTGGAAACACCATATATTTT. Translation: CASSSGLNSGNTIYF.

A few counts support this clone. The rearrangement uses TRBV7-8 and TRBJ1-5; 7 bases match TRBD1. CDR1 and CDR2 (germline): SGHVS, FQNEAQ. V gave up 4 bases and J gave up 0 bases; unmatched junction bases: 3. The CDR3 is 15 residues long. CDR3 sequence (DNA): TGTGCCAGCAGCTCGGGACAGCGTAGCAATCAGCCCCAGCATTTT. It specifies CASSSGQRSNQPQHF.

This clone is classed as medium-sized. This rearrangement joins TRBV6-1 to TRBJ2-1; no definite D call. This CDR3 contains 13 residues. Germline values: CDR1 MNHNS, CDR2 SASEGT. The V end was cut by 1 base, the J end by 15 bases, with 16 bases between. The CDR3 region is CASSEELGVRTFF. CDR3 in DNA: TGTGCCAGCAGTGAAGAGCTAGGAGTTCGAACGTTCTTC.

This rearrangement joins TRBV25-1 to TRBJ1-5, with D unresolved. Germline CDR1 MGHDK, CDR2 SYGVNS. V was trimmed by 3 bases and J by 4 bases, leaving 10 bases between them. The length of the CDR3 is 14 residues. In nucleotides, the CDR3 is TGTGCCAGCAGTGAGGGAGGGTCGAATCAGCCCCAGCATTTT. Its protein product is CASSEGGSNQPQHF.

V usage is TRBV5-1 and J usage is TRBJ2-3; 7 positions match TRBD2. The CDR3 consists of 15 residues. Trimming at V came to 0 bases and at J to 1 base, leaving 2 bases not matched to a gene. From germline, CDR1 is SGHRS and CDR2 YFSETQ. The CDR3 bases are TGCGCCAGCAGCTTGGGTCTAGCGGGCACAGATACGCAGTATTTT. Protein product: CASSLGLAGTDTQYF.

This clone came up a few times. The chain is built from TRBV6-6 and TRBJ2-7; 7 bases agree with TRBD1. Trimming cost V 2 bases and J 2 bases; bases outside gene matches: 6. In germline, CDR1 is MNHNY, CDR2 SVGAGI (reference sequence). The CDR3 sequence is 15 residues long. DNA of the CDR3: TGTGCCAGCAGTTACGACCGGGACAGCACCTACGAGCAGTACTTC. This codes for CASSYDRDSTYEQYF.

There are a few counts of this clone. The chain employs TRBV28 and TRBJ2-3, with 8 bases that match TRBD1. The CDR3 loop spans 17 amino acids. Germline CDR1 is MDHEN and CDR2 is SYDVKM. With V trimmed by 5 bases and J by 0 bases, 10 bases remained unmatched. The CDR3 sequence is CASSPWGDRGSTDTQYF. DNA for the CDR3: TGTGCCAGCAGTCCCTGGGGAGACAGGGGAAGCACAGATACGCAGTATTTT. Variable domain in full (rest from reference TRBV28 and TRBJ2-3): DVKVTQSSRYLVKRTGEKVFLECVQDMDHENMFWYRQDPGLGLRLIYFSYDVKMKEKGDIPEGYSVSREKKERFSLILESASTNQTSMYLCASSPWGDRGSTDTQYFGPGTRLTVL.

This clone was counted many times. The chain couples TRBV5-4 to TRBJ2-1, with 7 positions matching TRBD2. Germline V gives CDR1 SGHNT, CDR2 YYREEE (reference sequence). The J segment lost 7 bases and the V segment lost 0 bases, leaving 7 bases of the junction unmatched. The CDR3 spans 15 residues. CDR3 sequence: CASSLAREGGNEQFF. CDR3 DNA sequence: TGTGCCAGCAGCTTGGCTCGCGAGGGAGGGAATGAGCAGTTCTTC. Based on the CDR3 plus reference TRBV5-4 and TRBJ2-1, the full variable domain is ETGVTQSPTHLIKTRGQQVTLRCSSQSGHNTVSWYQQALGQGPQFIFQYYREEENGRGNFPPRFSGLQFPNYSSELNVNALELDDSALYLCASSLAREGGNEQFFGPGTRLTVL.

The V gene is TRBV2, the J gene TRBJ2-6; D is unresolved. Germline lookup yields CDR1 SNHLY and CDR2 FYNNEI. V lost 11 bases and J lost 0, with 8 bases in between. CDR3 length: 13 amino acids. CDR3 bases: TGTGCCGGAAAGAGCTCTGGGGCCAACGTCCTGACTTTC. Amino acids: CAGKSSGANVLTF. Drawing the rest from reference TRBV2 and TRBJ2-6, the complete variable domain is EPEVTQTPSHQVTQMGQEVILRCVPISNHLYFYWYRQILGQKVEFLVSFYNNEISEKSEIFDDQFSVERPDGSNFTLKIRSTKLEDSAMYFCAGKSSGANVLTFGAGSRLTVL.

The DNA for the CDR3 is TGTGCCAGCAGCCGAAAGCCCGGGTTAAATTCACCCCTCCACTTT. Amino acid sequence: CASSRKPGLNSPLHF. The V gene is TRBV12-3 or TRBV12-4, the J gene TRBJ1-6; D unclear. This CDR3 is built from 15 residues. V lost 6 bases and J 7 bases, leaving 16 bases between the germline ends.

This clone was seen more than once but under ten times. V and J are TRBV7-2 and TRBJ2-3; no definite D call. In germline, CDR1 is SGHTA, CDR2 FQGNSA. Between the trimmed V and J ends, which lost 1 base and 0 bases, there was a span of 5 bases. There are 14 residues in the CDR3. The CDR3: CASSLVASTDTQYF. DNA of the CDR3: TGTGCCAGCAGCTTAGTCGCAAGCACAGATACGCAGTATTTT. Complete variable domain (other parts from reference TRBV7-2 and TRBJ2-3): GAGVSQSPSNKVTEKGKDVELRCDPISGHTALYWYRQSLGQGLEFLIYFQGNSAPDKSGLPSDRFSAERTGGSVSTLTIQRTQQEDSAVYLCASSLVASTDTQYFGPGTRLTVL.

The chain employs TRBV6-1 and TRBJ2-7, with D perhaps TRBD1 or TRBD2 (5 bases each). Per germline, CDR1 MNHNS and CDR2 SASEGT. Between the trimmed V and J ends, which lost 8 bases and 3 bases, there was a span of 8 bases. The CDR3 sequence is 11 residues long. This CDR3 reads CASGDLYEQYF. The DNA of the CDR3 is TGTGCCAGCGGGGACCTCTACGAGCAGTACTTC.

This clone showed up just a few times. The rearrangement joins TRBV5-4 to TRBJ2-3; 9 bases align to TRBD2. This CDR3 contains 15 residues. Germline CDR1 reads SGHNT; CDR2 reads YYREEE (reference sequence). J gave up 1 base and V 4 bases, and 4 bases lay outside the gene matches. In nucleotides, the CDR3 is TGTGCCAGCAGCCCGGGACTAGCTGGCACAGATACGCAGTATTTT. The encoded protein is CASSPGLAGTDTQYF.

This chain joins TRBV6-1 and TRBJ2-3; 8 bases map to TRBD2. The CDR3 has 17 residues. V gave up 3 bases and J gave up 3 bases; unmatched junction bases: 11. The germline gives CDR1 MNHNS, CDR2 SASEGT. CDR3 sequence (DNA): TGTGCCAGCAGTGAGAAGGTTAGCGGGGAGGGGACAGATACGCAGTATTTT. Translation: CASSEKVSGEGTDTQYF.

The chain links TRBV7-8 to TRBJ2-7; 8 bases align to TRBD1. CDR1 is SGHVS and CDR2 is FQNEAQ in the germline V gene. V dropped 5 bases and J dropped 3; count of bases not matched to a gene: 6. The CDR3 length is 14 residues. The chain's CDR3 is CASSKTGQGYEQYF. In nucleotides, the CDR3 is TGTGCCAGCAGCAAAACCGGACAGGGCTACGAGCAGTACTTC.

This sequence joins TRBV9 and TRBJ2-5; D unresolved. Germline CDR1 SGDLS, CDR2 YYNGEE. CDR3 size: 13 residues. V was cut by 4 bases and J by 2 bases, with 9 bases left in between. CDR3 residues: CASSFRGQETQYF. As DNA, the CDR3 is TGTGCCAGCAGCTTCCGAGGTCAAGAGACCCAGTACTTC.

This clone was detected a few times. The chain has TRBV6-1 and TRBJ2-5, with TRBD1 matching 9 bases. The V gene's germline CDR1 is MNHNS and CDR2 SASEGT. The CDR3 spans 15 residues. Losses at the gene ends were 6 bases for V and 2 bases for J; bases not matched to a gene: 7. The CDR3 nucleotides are TGTGCCAGCAGAAGGACAGGGGTGGGACAAGAGACCCAGTACTTC. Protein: CASRRTGVGQETQYF.

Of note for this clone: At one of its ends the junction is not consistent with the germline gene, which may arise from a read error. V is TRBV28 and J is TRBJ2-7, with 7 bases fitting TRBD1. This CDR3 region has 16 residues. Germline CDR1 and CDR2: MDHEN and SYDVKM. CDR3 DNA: TGTGCCAGCGGTTTACCGTCGGGACAGCTAGGTAGAGAGCAGTACTTC. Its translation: CASGLPSGQLGREQYF. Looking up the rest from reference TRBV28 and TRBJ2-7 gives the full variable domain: DVKVTQSSRYLVKRTGEKVFLECVQDMDHENMFWYRQDPGLGLRLIYFSYDVKMKEKGDIPEGYSVSREKKERFSLILESASTNQTSMYLCASGLPSGQLGREQYFGPGTRLTVT.

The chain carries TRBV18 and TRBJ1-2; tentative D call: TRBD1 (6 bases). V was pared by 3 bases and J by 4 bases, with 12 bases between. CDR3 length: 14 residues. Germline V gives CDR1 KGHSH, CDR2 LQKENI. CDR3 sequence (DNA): TGTGCCAGCTCACCCGGACAGAACATCTATGGCTACACCTTC. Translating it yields CASSPGQNIYGYTF.

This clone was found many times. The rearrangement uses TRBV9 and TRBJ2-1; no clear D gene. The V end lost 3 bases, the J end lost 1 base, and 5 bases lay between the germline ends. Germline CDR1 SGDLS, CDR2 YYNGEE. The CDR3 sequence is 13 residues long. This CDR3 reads CASSASSYNEQFF. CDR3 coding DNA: TGTGCCAGCAGCGCCTCGTCCTACAATGAGCAGTTCTTC.

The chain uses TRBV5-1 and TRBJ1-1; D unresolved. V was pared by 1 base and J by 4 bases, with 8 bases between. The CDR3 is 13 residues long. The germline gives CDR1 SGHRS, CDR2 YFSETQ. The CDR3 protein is CASSLWSGTEAFF. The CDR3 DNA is TGCGCCAGCAGCTTGTGGAGTGGCACTGAAGCTTTCTTT.

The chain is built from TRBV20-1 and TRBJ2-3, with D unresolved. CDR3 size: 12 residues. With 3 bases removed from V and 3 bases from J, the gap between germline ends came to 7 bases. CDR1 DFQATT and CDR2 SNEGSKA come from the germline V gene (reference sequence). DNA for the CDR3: TGCAGTGCTAGTCCACTTACAGATACGCAGTATTTT. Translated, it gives CSASPLTDTQYF.

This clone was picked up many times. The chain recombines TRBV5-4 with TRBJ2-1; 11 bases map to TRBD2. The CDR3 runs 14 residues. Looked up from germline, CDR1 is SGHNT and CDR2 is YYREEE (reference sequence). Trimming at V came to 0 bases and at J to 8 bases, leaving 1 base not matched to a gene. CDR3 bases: TGTGCCAGCAGCTTGGAACTAGCGGGAGATGAGCAGTTCTTC. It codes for CASSLELAGDEQFF.